Here is one TCR beta chain with its context. This sample is drawn from a study of blood T cell repertoires in COVID-19. Study-wide background: Acute and convalescent COVID-19 samples came from the United States, Italy and Spain. PBMCs, B-cell-depleted T cells, or T cells were the source of the cDNA or gDNA that made up the material.

Produced via immunoSEQ multiplex PCR; TCRdb's table is partial and in-frame only. The table lists approximately 170,000 clones, roughly 80% of them singletons, with roughly 8% in the top ten. The germline V gene encodes CDR1 LNHDA and CDR2 SQIVND (reference sequence). The CDR3 is made up of 12 amino acids. V dropped 5 bases and J dropped 8 bases, with 10 bases sitting between them. This clonotype was obtained from a woman between 45 and 60 years old who had recovered from COVID-19. Sequenced material: PBMCs or T cells enriched from blood (not recorded which). The rearrangement joins TRBV19 to TRBJ2-1; maybe TRBD1 (6 bases). This CDR3 reads CASSRQDYEQFF. CDR3 in DNA: TGTGCCAGTAGTCGACAGGACTATGAGCAGTTCTTC.